This T cell receptor (beta chain) stems from a study of CD8 T cells in Susac syndrome. About the research overall: Treatment status at blood draw for the Susac syndrome patients was therapy-naive, corticosteroids, or intravenous immunoglobulin alone. Points from the study as a whole: In total CD8+ repertoires, over 15 Susac-specific public clones were found, and CD8+ TEMRA repertoires had roughly five.

TEMRA cells were FACS-enriched, with CD8+ and CD4+ T cells isolated negatively. The V end lost 0 bases, the J end lost 5 bases, and 11 bases lay between the germline ends. The CDR3 has 14 amino acids. CDR1 GTSNPN and CDR2 SVGIG come from the germline V gene (reference sequence). About this clonotype itself: Its antigen remains unknown.

Random-hexamer reverse transcription was applied to about 0.45 to 1 ug RNA. An immunoSEQ multiplex PCR generated amplified TCR beta CDR3 products spanning 54 Vbeta and 13 Jbeta. Via MiXCR, TCRdb re-called the immunoSEQ multiplex PCR reads, giving one row per CDR3 protein. The data contain about 90,000 distinct CDR3 sequences, approximately 96% of them seen just once; the ten biggest clones take up approximately 0.57%. Material for sequencing was CD8+ T cells from PBMCs. The chain couples TRBV30 to TRBJ2-1; weak D call: TRBD1 (6 bases). The TCR was taken from a human donor with Susac syndrome. The CDR3 region has the DNA TGTGCCTGGAGTGTCCCTGGACAGAACAATGAGCAGTTCTTC. Encoded protein: CAWSVPGQNNEQFF.